This record covers a single T cell receptor (beta chain). Its target is not known. From 5'RACE with constant-segment primers came TCR alpha and TCR beta cDNA libraries that carried sample barcodes and UMIs. TCRdb re-called the 5' RACE reads with MiXCR, one entry per CDR3 protein. The data hold under 200,000 distinct CDR3 sequences, with 31% observed a single time. The V gene's germline CDR1 is LGHNA and CDR2 YSLEER. V lost 0 bases to trimming and J lost 7 bases, with 17 bases between them. There are 16 residues in the CDR3. The sample belongs to a study of T-cell memory formation after mild COVID-19. About the research overall: In these data, TCR clusters were largely donor specific.

Broader study findings: Day 15 to 85 contractors were CD4/CD8 balanced; later expanders leaned CD4+. Pre-infection memory carried some responding clones, suggesting that cross-reactive memory joined.

The sample consisted of PBMCs or a T cell subset sorted from them (not recorded which). This chain uses TRBV4-3 with TRBJ2-3; TRBD1 might be the D (5 bases). The sequence was collected from an adult woman who had mild COVID-19 (a few samples of this study predate the infection). Cell type and time point are not known. This CDR3 is CASSQDRGSTFHTQYF. In DNA, the CDR3 is TGCGCCAGCAGCCAAGATAGGGGTTCCACGTTCCATACGCAGTATTTT.